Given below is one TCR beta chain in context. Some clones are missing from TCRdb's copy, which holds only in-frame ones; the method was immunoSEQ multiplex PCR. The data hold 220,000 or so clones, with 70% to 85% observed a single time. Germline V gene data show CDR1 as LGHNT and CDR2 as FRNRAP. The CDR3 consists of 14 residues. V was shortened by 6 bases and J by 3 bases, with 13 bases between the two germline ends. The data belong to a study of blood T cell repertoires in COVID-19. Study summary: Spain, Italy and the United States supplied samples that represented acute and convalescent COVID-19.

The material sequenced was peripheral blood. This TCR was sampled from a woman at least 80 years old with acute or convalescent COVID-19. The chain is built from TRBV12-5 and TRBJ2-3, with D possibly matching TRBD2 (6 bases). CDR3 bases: TGTGCTAGTGGGCCGGGACTGGGGACAGATACGCAGTATTTT. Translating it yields CASGPGLGTDTQYF.